The 18 T cell receptor beta chains presented below share a single source sample, sequenced in a study of technical replicates of blood from several donors. Libraries were prepared by immunoSEQ multiplex PCR; TCRdb keeps only in-frame clonotypes and omits some of them. The table lists over 80,000 clones, 95% to 96% of them singletons, with about 0.36% in the top ten. The sequencing input was T cells isolated from PBMCs. Receptors originate from a human donor in good health.

The chain uses TRBV30 and TRBJ1-1, with D uncertain. Germline assignment: CDR1 GTSNPN and CDR2 SVGIG (reference sequence). CDR3 length: 13 amino acids. V gave up 1 base and J gave up 6 bases, with 12 bases separating them. The CDR3 nucleotides are TGTGCCTGGAGTGCGAGAAATTCGGCTGAAGCTTTCTTT. This codes for CAWSARNSAEAFF.

The V and J genes are TRBV7-6 and TRBJ2-1, with D unresolved. The CDR3 is 16 residues long. Germline V CDR1 and CDR2: SGHVS, FNYEAQ. V lost 5 bases to trimming and J lost 0 bases, with 14 bases between them. CDR3 DNA sequence: TGTGCCAGCAGCCCCCCCCAGCGTAGCTCCTACAATGAGCAGTTCTTC. Translating it yields CASSPPQRSSYNEQFF.

The genes are TRBV4-1 and TRBJ2-7; possible D gene TRBD1, 6 bases. Trimming cost V 6 bases and J 6 bases, with 12 bases left between them. The germline V gene has CDR1 MGHRA and CDR2 YSYEKL. This CDR3 is built from 12 residues. The CDR3 protein is CASSSGVAEQYF. CDR3 in DNA: TGCGCCAGCAGTTCAGGGGTTGCCGAGCAGTACTTC.

The chain uses TRBV2 and TRBJ2-3; D is unclear. Trimming cost V 9 bases and J 2 bases, with 9 bases left between them. Germline-derived CDR1 and CDR2 are SNHLY and FYNNEI. The CDR3 is 12 amino acids. DNA of the CDR3: TGTGCCAGGGCTTTGGCCACAGATACGCAGTATTTT. Protein: CARALATDTQYF.

This chain uses TRBV19 with TRBJ1-5, with 8 bases that match TRBD1. The CDR3 sequence is 17 residues long. V lost 3 bases, J lost 7 bases, and 14 bases stayed unmatched. The germline V gene has CDR1 LNHDA and CDR2 SQIVND (reference sequence). The CDR3 here is CASSIQGAAVSGQPQHF. CDR3 in DNA: TGTGCCAGTAGTATCCAGGGGGCGGCGGTAAGTGGGCAGCCCCAGCATTTT.

The V gene is TRBV25-1, the J gene TRBJ2-1, with 7 positions matching TRBD1. The ends lost 5 bases at V and 8 bases at J; junction bases unmatched: 3. Germline CDR1 reads MGHDK; CDR2 reads SYGVNS. The CDR3 runs to 12 residues. CDR3 sequence (DNA): TGTGCCAGCAGTCACAGGGGCGATGAGCAGTTCTTC. Amino acids: CASSHRGDEQFF.

This rearrangement joins TRBV7-2 to TRBJ2-7; 10 nucleotides match TRBD2. The germline CDR1 and CDR2 sequences are SGHTA and FQGNSA. V shed 11 bases, J shed 3 bases, and the junction held 7 bases outside the gene matches. The CDR3 totals 13 residues. The CDR3 here is CASRTSGYYEQYF. CDR3 DNA sequence: TGTGCCTCCCGGACTAGCGGATACTACGAGCAGTACTTC.

The chain couples TRBV27 to TRBJ2-6, with D possibly TRBD1 on 6 matching bases. From germline, CDR1 is MNHEY and CDR2 SMNVEV (reference sequence). This CDR3 region has 16 residues. V was shortened by 10 bases and J by 0 bases, with 16 bases between the two germline ends. This chain's CDR3 is CANTGHSFSGANVLTF. The CDR3 bases are TGTGCCAATACGGGACACTCATTCTCTGGGGCCAACGTCCTGACTTTC.

This chain links TRBV2 with TRBJ1-4; D remains ambiguous. CDR3 length: 16 amino acids. Trimming took off 5 bases at V and 0 bases at J, with 13 bases between the two ends. The germline gives CDR1 SNHLY, CDR2 FYNNEI. This CDR3 reads CASSSGLSPTNEKLFF. The CDR3 nucleotides read TGTGCCAGCAGTTCAGGACTATCGCCAACTAATGAAAAACTGTTTTTT.

This clone was counted a single time. The chain combines TRBV19 with TRBJ1-2; D is perhaps TRBD1 (6 bases). Germline loops: CDR1 LNHDA, CDR2 SQIVND (reference sequence). There are 15 residues in the CDR3. V lost 5 bases to trimming and J lost 8 bases, with 21 bases between them. This chain's CDR3 is CASSLTERGRGGYTF. CDR3 sequence (DNA): TGTGCCAGTAGTCTGACAGAGAGGGGGAGAGGGGGCTACACCTTC.

The chain links TRBV20-1 to TRBJ1-2; D gene unclear. Trimming removed 5 bases at V and 2 bases at J, with 3 bases between. CDR3 length equals 10 residues. Germline assignment: CDR1 DFQATT and CDR2 SNEGSKA (reference sequence). The CDR3 DNA reads TGCAGTGCTCAGAACTATGGCTACACCTTC. Its protein is CSAQNYGYTF.

The table lists this clone with a count of one. The V call is TRBV7-8, the J call TRBJ1-1; D is possibly TRBD1 (5 bases). V lost 3 bases and J lost 4, with 12 bases in between. Germline V gene lookup returns CDR1 SGHVS and CDR2 FQNEAQ. The CDR3 is 14 residues long. For the CDR3, the DNA is TGTGCCAGCAGCTTCTCAGGGCGGACCACTGAAGCTTTCTTT. This translates into CASSFSGRTTEAFF.

This chain uses TRBV6-1 with TRBJ2-2; maybe TRBD1 (6 bases). Germline CDR1 and CDR2: MNHNS and SASEGT. The V gene lost 1 base and the J gene lost 3 bases, with 6 bases spanning the gap. The CDR3 consists of 14 residues. This chain's CDR3 is CASSEGTDTGELFF. CDR3 sequence (DNA): TGTGCCAGCAGTGAAGGGACAGACACCGGGGAGCTGTTTTTT.

The chain is built from TRBV27 and TRBJ1-1; D is perhaps TRBD1 (5 bases). The CDR3 spans 14 residues. Trimming removed 3 bases at V and 4 bases at J, with 12 bases between. Per the germline V gene, CDR1 is MNHEY and CDR2 is SMNVEV (reference sequence). The CDR3 DNA reads as TGTGCCAGCAGTTTTTCGCGCAGGGTCACTGAAGCTTTCTTT. Protein product: CASSFSRRVTEAFF.

The chain has TRBV14 and TRBJ2-5, with 11 bases aligning to TRBD2. The CDR3 runs 15 residues. Germline CDR1 is SGHDN and CDR2 is FVKESK. The trim removed 4 bases at V and 4 bases at J, leaving 5 bases unmatched. CDR3 DNA sequence: TGTGCCAGCAGCCTTAACCTAGCGGGAGGAGAGACCCAGTACTTC. It specifies CASSLNLAGGETQYF.

On this clone: Other nucleotide sequences from this sample produce the same CDR3. The V and J genes are TRBV9 and TRBJ2-7; TRBD2 is a possible D gene (6 bases). The CDR3 runs to 11 residues. V lost 3 bases and J lost 7, with 8 bases in between. CDR1 and CDR2 (germline): SGDLS, YYNGEE. Written as DNA, the CDR3 is TGTGCCAGCAGCGCTGGGGGGGAGCAGTACTTC. Amino acids: CASSAGGEQYF.

The chain carries TRBV28 and TRBJ1-1; 9 nucleotides agree with TRBD1. The CDR3 is 15 residues long. Germline V gene sequence: CDR1 MDHEN, CDR2 SYDVKM. Losses at the gene ends were 5 bases for V and 2 bases for J; bases not matched to a gene: 6. The CDR3 loop is CASSQGDRVNTEAFF. CDR3 sequence (DNA): TGTGCCAGCAGTCAAGGGGACAGGGTAAACACTGAAGCTTTCTTT.

The chain combines TRBV11-1 with TRBJ2-7, with a possible D match to TRBD1 (6 bases). Looked up from germline, CDR1 is SGHAT and CDR2 is FQDESV (reference sequence). V was shortened by 5 bases and J by 5 bases, with 16 bases between the two germline ends. The CDR3 sequence is 14 residues long. CDR3 DNA: TGTGCCAGCAGCCCCCTAGGTGGGGGCAACGAGCAGTACTTC. Its translation is CASSPLGGGNEQYF.